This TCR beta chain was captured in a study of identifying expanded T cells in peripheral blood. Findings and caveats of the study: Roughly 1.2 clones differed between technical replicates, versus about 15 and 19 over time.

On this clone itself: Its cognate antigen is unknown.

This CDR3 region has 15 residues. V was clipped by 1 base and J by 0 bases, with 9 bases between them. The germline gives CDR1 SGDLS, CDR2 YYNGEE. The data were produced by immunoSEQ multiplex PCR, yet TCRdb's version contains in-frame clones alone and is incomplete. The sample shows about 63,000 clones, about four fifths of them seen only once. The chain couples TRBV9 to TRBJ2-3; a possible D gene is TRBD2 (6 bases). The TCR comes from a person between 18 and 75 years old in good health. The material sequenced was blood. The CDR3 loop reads CASSVQGTSTDTQYF. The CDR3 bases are TGTGCCAGCAGCGTACAAGGGACTAGCACAGATACGCAGTATTTT.